This T cell receptor beta chain was sequenced during a study of T cells in Graves' hyperthyroidism and ophthalmopathy. Study-wide points: By a 13 V-J model, ophthalmopathy was set apart from stable hyperthyroidism. Among thyroid clonotypes expanded above 0.001, most also appeared in blood.

Researchers took RNA transcripts and amplified the TCR beta CDR3 regions from them. First-round RT-PCR of the TCR CDR3 relied on the HTBI primer set. Using its own MiXCR run on the multiplex PCR reads, TCRdb lists one record per CDR3 protein. This sample has about half a million distinct CDR3 sequences; around 16% occur once, and the top ten carry around 28%. V was pared by 6 bases and J by 4 bases, with 15 bases between. The CDR3 is made up of 14 amino acids. Germline CDR1 reads SEHNR; CDR2 reads FQNEAQ (reference sequence). Patients with ophthalmopathy all had a Clinical Activity Score of at least 3, a NOSPECS grade of at least 4 and duration under 3 months. Uncontrolled infections, other autoimmune diseases, pregnancy or lactation led to exclusion of patients. About this clonotype itself: Its antigen remains unidentified.

This receptor was obtained from a woman aged 30 to 39 with Graves' ophthalmopathy. This chain links TRBV7-9 with TRBJ2-5; perhaps TRBD2 as D (5 bases). Specimen: blood. The CDR3: CASRDSISGETQYF. The CDR3 DNA is TGTGCCAGCAGGGACTCCATCTCGGGAGAGACCCAGTACTTC.